Sequencing of this T cell receptor (beta chain) was carried out in a study of T cells in Graves' hyperthyroidism and ophthalmopathy. This clonotype was observed a handful of times. A Clinical Activity Score of at least 3, a NOSPECS grade of at least 4 and a duration under 3 months were recorded in the ophthalmopathy patients. Used for diagnoses were clinical symptoms, serum thyroxine and TRAb, thyroid ultrasound and orbital computed tomography. The TCR beta CDR3 regions underwent amplification using RNA transcripts as the source. First-round RT-PCR of the TCR CDR3 relied on the HTBI primer set. TCRdb independently ran MiXCR on the multiplex PCR reads; one entry per CDR3 protein. This sample yields some 570,000 distinct CDR3 sequences, of which approximately 17% are seen a single time; under 20% belongs to the top ten. The sequence came from a woman aged 18-30 years with Graves' ophthalmopathy. Sequencing input: blood.

The DNA of the CDR3 is TGTGCCAGCAGTTACCCAGGGACAGGGGGTACCCATGGCTACACCTTC. Protein product: CASSYPGTGGTHGYTF. The J gene is TRBJ1-2, the V gene TRBV6-6; 11 nucleotides match TRBD1. The V and J ends lost 2 bases and 6 bases, in that order; junction bases with no gene match: 8. The CDR3 runs 16 residues. Germline values: CDR1 MNHNY, CDR2 SVGAGI (reference sequence).